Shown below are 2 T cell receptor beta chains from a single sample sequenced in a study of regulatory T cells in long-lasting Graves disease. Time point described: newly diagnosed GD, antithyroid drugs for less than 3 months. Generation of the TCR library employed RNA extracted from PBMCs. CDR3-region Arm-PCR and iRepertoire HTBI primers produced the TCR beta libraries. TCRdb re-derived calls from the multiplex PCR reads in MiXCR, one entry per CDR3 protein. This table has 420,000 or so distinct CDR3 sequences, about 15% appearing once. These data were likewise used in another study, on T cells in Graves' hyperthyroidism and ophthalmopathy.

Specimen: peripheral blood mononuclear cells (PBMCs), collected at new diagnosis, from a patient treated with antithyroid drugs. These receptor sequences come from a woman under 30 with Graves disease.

The CDR3 nucleotides read TGTGCCACCAGTGGTCGGGGACTAGCCGGGGAGACCCAGTACTTC. Translation: CATSGRGLAGETQYF. The rearrangement links TRBV24-1 to TRBJ2-5; 9 bases match TRBD2. CDR1 and CDR2 from the germline V gene are KGHDR and SFDVKD. The CDR3 has 15 amino acids. Trimming took 5 bases from V and 5 from J; bases not matched to a gene: 8.

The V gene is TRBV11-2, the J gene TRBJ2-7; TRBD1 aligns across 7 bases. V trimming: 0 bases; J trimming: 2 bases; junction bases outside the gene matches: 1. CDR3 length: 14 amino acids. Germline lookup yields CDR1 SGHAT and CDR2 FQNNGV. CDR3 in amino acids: CASSLDGTAYEQYF. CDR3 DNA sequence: TGTGCCAGCAGCTTAGATGGGACAGCCTACGAGCAGTACTTC.